This T cell receptor (beta chain) derives from a study of T cell repertoires in cytomegalovirus infection. Across the study: CMV infection plus the matching HLA type was flagged by public TCR beta signatures. Findings of the study overall: Pooled public TCR beta family frequency picked out CMV carriers with the relevant HLA.

Worth noting for this clonotype: Its specificity is not known.

TCRdb analysed the reads with MiXCR anew, one entry per CDR3 protein. The sample has about 100,000 distinct CDR3 sequences, about 22% seen once; the top ten hold 35% to 50%. The receptor was derived from a human donor in good health (CMV status not recorded). Some clones in this sample may be carry-over from other donors' samples. Sample: CD8+ T cells from PBMCs.

For the CDR3, the DNA is TGTGCCAGCAGCTCCACAGGGGTCGCAGATACGCAGTATTTT. It yields the protein CASSSTGVADTQYF. This chain uses TRBV7-2 with TRBJ2-3, with TRBD1 matching over 7 bases. Per the germline V gene, CDR1 is SGHTA and CDR2 is FQGNSA. The V segment lost 4 bases and the J segment 4 bases; nucleotides outside the gene matches: 5. CDR3 length: 14 residues.